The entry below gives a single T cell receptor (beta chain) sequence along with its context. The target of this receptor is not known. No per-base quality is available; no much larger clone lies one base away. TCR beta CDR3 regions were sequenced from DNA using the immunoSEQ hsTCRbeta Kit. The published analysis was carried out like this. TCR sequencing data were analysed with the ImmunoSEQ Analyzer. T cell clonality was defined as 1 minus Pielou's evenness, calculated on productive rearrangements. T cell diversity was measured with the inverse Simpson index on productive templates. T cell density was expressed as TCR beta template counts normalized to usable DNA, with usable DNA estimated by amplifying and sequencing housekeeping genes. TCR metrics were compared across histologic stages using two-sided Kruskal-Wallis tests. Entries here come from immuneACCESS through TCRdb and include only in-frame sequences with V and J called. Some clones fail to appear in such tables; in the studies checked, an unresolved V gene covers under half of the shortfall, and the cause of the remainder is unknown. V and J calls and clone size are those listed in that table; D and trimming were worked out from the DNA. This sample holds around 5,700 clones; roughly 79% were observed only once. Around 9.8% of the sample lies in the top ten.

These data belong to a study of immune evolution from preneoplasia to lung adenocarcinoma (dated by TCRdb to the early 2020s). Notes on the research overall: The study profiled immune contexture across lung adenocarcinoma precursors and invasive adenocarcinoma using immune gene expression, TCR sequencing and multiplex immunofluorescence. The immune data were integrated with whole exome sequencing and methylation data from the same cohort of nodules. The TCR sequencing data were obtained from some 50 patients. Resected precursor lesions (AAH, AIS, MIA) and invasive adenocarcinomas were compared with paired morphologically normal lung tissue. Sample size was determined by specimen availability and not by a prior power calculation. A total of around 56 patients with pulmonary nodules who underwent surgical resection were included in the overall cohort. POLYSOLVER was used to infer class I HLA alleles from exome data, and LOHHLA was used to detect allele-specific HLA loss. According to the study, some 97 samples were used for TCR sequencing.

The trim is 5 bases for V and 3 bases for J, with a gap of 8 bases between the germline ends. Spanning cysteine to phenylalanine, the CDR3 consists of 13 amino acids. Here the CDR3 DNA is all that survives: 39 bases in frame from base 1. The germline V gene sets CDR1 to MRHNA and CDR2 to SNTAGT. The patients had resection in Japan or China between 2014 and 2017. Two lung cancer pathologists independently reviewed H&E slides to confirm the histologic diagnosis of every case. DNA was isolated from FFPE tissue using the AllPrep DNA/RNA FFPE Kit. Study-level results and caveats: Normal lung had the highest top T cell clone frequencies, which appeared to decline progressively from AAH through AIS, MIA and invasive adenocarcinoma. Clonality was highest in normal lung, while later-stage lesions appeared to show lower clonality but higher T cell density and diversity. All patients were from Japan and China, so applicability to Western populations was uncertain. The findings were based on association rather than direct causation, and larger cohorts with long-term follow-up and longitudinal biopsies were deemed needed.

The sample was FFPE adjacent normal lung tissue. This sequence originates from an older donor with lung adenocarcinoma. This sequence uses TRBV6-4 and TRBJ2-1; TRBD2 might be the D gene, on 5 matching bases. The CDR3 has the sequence CASSRGGYNEQFF. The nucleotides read TGTGCCAGCAGTCGGGGTGGCTACAATGAGCAGTTCTTC.